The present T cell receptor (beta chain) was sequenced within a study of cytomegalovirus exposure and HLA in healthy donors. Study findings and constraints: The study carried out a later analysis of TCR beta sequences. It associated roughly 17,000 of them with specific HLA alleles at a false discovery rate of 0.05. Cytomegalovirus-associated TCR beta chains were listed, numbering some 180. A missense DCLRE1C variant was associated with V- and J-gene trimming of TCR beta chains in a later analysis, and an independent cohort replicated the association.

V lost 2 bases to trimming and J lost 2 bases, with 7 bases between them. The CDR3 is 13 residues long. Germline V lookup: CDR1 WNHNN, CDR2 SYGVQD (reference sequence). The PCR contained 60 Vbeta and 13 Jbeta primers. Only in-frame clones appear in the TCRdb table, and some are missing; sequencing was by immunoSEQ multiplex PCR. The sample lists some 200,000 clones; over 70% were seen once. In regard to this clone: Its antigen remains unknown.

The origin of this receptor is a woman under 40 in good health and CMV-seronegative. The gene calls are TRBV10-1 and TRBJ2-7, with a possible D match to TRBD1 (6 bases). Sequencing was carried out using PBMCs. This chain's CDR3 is CASSEGQTYEQYF. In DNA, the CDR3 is TGCGCCAGCAGTGAGGGACAGACCTACGAGCAGTACTTC.